These T cell receptor beta chains were read from a single sample in a study of cytomegalovirus exposure and HLA in healthy donors. The repertoire was sequenced with immunoSEQ multiplex PCR; TCRdb's copy has only in-frame clones and lacks some. This table has roughly 130,000 clones, more than 80% appearing once. The sequenced sample consisted of PBMCs. The receptors originated from a man aged 25-40 years in good health and CMV-seronegative. Each CDR3 is given with its conserved first and last residue. D genes are given only for firm matches. Clone size is shown for a subset of rows, as once, few, many or a class of expanded clone.

TRBV5-6	.	.	TRBJ2-7	CASSLRGSTYEQYF
TRBV27	.	.	TRBJ1-5	CASSPRGSNQPQHF
TRBV7-3	.	TRBD2	TRBJ2-7	CASSLEGGFGEQYF
TRBV5-1	.	.	TRBJ1-1	CASSLAGGASTEAFF
TRBV19	.	.	TRBJ2-6	CASSIVAGRGSGANVLTF
TRBV2	few	.	TRBJ1-1	CASRGPVGRINTEAFF
TRBV19	.	.	TRBJ1-2	CASSMPGLIYGYTF
TRBV4-3	.	.	TRBJ2-3	CASSQEGSSVPSTDTQYF
TRBV11-3	.	.	TRBJ2-1	CASSLISGSGNEQFF
TRBV19	few	.	TRBJ2-1	CASSIVPGGSYNEQFF
TRBV29-1	few	.	TRBJ2-5	CSLCWAPEGETQYF
TRBV2	.	TRBD2	TRBJ2-1	CAKQGVAGAGNEQFF
TRBV27	.	.	TRBJ2-7	CASASSYEQYF
TRBV2	.	.	TRBJ2-3	CASSYTDTQYF
TRBV29-1	once	.	TRBJ1-2	CSVASGTYYGYTF
TRBV29-1	.	TRBD1	TRBJ1-1	CSVVLFKSGGGRGTEAFF
TRBV10-1	.	.	TRBJ2-1	CASPLKRHPLDEQFF
TRBV27	.	TRBD1	TRBJ2-1	CASSFGTGGYNEQFF
TRBV29-1	.	TRBD2	TRBJ2-1	CSVQPSGNEQFF
TRBV5-5	.	TRBD1	TRBJ2-1	CASSHRGQGNNEQFF
TRBV27	.	.	TRBJ1-3	CASSYSSGNTIYF
TRBV9	.	.	TRBJ2-3	CASSVGSDHWTDTQYF